Below, 11 T cell receptor beta chains from the same sample are listed, as sequenced in a study of T cell responses to AZD1222 COVID-19 vaccine. Sequencing used immunoSEQ multiplex PCR; TCRdb keeps in-frame clones, though not all of them. The profile shows about 130,000 clones, roughly 90% of them singletons. The sequenced sample was peripheral blood, obtained 28 days after the second AZD1222 dose. The receptors stem from an adult who received the AZD1222 COVID-19 vaccine.

J is TRBJ2-2 and V is TRBV7-2; no firm D call. Germline V gene lookup returns CDR1 SGHTA and CDR2 FQGNSA. The CDR3 is 15 amino acids. The germline V and J ends were trimmed by 2 bases and 10 bases, with 17 bases remaining between them. CDR3 protein: CASSLTRVGSKELFF. For the CDR3, the DNA is TGTGCCAGCAGCTTAACGCGCGTAGGGTCAAAGGAGCTGTTTTTT.

The chain couples TRBV18 to TRBJ1-5; D is undetermined. The CDR3 is made up of 13 amino acids. The V and J ends lost 5 bases and 0 bases respectively, with 5 bases between them. Germline V gene lookup returns CDR1 KGHSH and CDR2 LQKENI. CDR3 sequence (DNA): TGTGCCAGCTCATCCGCTAGCAATCAGCCCCAGCATTTT. It is translated as CASSSASNQPQHF.

V gene TRBV7-8 combines with J gene TRBJ1-5, with a possible D match to TRBD1 (6 bases). CDR1 and CDR2 from the germline V gene are SGHVS and FQNEAQ. The CDR3 runs 15 residues. The V gene lost 2 bases and the J gene lost 6 bases, with 14 bases spanning the gap. CDR3 residues: CASSLMSTGSQPQHF. The CDR3 DNA follows: TGTGCCAGCAGCTTAATGTCTACAGGGAGTCAGCCCCAGCATTTT.

The chain is built from TRBV6-5 and TRBJ1-4, with a weak D call TRBD1 (6 bases). The length of the CDR3 is 12 residues. Germline V gene sequence: CDR1 MNHEY, CDR2 SVGAGI. Trimming removed 4 bases from V and 11 bases from J, with 11 bases in between. CDR3 bases: TGTGCCAGCAGTTTAACAGGGATTAAACTGTTTTTT. Its translation is CASSLTGIKLFF.

CDR3 nucleotide sequence: TGCGCCAGCAGAAGGGGGGAGCTGAACACTGAAGCTTTCTTT. This encodes CASRRGELNTEAFF. The chain employs TRBV4-1 and TRBJ1-1; D possibly corresponds to TRBD1 (6 bases). Between the trimmed V and J ends, which lost 6 bases and 0 bases, there was a span of 11 bases. CDR1 is MGHRA and CDR2 is YSYEKL in the germline V gene. The length of the CDR3 is 14 residues.

This chain's CDR3 is CASSYGGARDGYTF. CDR3 coding DNA: TGTGCCAGCAGTTACGGGGGGGCGCGTGATGGCTACACCTTC. V and J are TRBV6-2 or TRBV6-3 and TRBJ1-2; D might be TRBD1 (6 bases). The germline gives CDR1 MNHEY, CDR2 SVGEGT. Trimming cost V 2 bases and J 6 bases, with 13 bases left between them. This CDR3 has 14 amino acids.

The CDR3 region has the DNA TGTGCCAGCAGCTTCCGAAGCGGGAGGAGCTCCTACGAGCAGTACTTC. Residues: CASSFRSGRSSYEQYF. The chain recombines TRBV7-2 with TRBJ2-7, with 9 bases matching TRBD2. After removal of 3 bases from V and 0 bases from J, the junction contained 6 bases not matched to a gene. From germline, CDR1 is SGHTA and CDR2 FQGNSA. This CDR3 spans 16 amino acids.

This clone was seen a few times. The chain employs TRBV3-1 (or the pseudogene TRBV3-2) and TRBJ2-7; TRBD1 aligns across 11 bases. The CDR3 length is 14 residues. V was pared by 5 bases and J by 5 bases, with 5 bases of the junction left unmatched. In germline, CDR1 is LGHDT, CDR2 YNNKEL (reference sequence). CDR3 DNA sequence: TGTGCCAGCAGCGGCCGGGACAGGGGGGACGAGCAGTACTTC. Its translation is CASSGRDRGDEQYF.

The rearrangement links TRBV7-9 to TRBJ2-7; a weak D match, TRBD2 (6 bases). V was trimmed by 4 bases and J by 3 bases, leaving 10 bases between them. The CDR3 contains 13 residues. Germline lookup yields CDR1 SEHNR and CDR2 FQNEAQ (reference sequence). The CDR3 DNA follows: TGTGCCAGCAGCTCGGGGGACCGCTACGAGCAGTACTTC. Translated, it gives CASSSGDRYEQYF.

The CDR3 DNA reads as TGCGCCAGCAGCCAAGATATCGGGACAGTGAACACTGAAGCTTTCTTT. Translation: CASSQDIGTVNTEAFF. The chain recombines TRBV4-3 with TRBJ1-1; 7 bases match TRBD1. The CDR3 is made up of 16 amino acids. CDR1 and CDR2 from the germline V gene are LGHNA and YSLEER. With V trimmed by 0 bases and J by 0 bases, 4 bases remained unmatched.

The V call is TRBV7-3, the J call TRBJ1-1; no reliable D call. Germline loops: CDR1 SGHTA, CDR2 FQGTGA. V gave up 4 bases and J gave up 1 base, with 7 bases separating them. The CDR3 totals 13 residues. In nucleotides, the CDR3 is TGTGCCAGCAGCTCCCACCAGAACACTGAAGCTTTCTTT. Translated: CASSSHQNTEAFF.